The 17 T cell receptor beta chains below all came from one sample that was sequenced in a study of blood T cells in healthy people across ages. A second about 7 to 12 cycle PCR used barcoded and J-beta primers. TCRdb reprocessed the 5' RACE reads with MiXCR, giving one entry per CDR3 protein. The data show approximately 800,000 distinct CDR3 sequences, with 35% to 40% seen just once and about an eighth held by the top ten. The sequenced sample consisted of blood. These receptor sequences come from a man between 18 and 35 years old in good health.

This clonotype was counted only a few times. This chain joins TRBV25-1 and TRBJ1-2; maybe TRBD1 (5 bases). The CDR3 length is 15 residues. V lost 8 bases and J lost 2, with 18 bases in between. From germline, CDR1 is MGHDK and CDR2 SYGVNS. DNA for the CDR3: TGTGCCAGCGCCTCAGGAGGGGCGGGAAACTATGGCTACACCTTC. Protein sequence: CASASGGAGNYGYTF.

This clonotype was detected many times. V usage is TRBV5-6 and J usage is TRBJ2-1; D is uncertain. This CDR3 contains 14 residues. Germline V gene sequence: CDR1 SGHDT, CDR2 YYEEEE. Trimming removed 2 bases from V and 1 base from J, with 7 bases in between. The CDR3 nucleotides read TGTGCCAGCAGCTTCGGTGGGTCCTACAATGAGCAGTTCTTC. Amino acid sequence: CASSFGGSYNEQFF.

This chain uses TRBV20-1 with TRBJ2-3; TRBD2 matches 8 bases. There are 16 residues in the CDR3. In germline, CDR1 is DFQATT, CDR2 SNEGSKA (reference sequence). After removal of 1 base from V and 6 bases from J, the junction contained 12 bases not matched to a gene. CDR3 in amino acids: CSARASSGGAADTQYF. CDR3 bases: TGCAGTGCTAGAGCGTCGAGCGGGGGCGCCGCGGATACGCAGTATTTT.

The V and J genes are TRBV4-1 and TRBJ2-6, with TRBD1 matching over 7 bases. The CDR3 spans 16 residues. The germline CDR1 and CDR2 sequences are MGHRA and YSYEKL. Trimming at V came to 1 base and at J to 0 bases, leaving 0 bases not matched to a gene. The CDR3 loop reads CASSQGDSSGANVLTF. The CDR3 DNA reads TGCGCCAGCAGCCAAGGGGACAGCTCTGGGGCCAACGTCCTGACTTTC.

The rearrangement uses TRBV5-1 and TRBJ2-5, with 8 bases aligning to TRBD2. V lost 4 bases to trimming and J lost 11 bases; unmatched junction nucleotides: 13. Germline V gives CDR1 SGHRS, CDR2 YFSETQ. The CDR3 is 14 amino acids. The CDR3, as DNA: TGCGCCAGCAGCCCCCGGGGGGGAGTAAGTGAGCAGTACTTC. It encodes CASSPRGGVSEQYF.

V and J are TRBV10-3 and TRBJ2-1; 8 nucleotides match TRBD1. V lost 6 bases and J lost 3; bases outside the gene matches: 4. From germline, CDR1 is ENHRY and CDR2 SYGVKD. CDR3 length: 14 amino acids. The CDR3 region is CAIRPGQGYNEQFF. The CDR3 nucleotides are TGTGCCATCAGACCAGGACAGGGCTACAATGAGCAGTTCTTC.

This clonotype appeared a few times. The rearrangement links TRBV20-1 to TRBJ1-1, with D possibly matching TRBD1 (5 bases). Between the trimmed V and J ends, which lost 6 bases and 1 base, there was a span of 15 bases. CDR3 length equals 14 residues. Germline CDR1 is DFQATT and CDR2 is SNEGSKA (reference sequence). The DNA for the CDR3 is TGCAGTGCGGCCCCCGGGACGGCGAACACTGAAGCTTTCTTT. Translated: CSAAPGTANTEAFF.

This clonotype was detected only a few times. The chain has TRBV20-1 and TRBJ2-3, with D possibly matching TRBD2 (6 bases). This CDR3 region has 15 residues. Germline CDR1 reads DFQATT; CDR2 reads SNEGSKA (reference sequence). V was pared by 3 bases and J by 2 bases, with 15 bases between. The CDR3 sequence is CSAREREVATDTQYF. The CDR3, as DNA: TGCAGTGCTAGGGAGAGGGAGGTCGCCACAGATACGCAGTATTTT.

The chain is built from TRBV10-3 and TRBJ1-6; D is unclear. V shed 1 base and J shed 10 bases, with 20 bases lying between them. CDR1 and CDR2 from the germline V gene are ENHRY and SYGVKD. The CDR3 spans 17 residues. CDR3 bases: TGTGCCATCAGTGAGTATCCGGTCGGAGCAGACGGATCACCCCTCCACTTT. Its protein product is CAISEYPVGADGSPLHF.

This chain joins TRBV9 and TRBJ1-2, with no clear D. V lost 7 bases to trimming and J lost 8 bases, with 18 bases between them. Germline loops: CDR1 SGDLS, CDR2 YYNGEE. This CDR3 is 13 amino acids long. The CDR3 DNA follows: TGTGCCAGCTCCTCCGTTTACTTCGGAGGCTACACCTTC. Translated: CASSSVYFGGYTF.

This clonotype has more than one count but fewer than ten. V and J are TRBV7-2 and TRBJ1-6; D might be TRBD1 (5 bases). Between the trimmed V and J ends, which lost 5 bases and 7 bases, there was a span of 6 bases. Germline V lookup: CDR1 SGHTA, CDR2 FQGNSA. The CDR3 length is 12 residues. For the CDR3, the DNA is TGTGCCAGCAGCGGGGCCAATTCACCCCTCCACTTT. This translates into CASSGANSPLHF.

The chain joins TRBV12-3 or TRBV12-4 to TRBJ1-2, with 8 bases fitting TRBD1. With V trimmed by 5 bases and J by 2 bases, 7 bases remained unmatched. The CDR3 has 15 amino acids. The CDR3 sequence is CASSLDRTGNYGYTF. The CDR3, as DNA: TGTGCCAGCAGTCTCGACCGGACAGGGAACTATGGCTACACCTTC.

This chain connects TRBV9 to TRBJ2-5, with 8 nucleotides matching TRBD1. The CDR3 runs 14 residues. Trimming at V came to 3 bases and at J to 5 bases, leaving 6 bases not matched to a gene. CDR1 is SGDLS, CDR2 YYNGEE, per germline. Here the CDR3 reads CASSDAGGSETQYF. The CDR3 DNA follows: TGTGCCAGCAGCGACGCAGGGGGCTCGGAGACCCAGTACTTC.

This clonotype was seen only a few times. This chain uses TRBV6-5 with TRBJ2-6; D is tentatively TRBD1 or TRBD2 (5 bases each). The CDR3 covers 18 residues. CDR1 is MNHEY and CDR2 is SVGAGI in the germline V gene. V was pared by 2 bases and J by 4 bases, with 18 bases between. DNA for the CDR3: TGTGCCAGCAGTTACCTCTGGGACGGAGCAATGGGGGCCAACGTCCTGACTTTC. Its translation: CASSYLWDGAMGANVLTF.

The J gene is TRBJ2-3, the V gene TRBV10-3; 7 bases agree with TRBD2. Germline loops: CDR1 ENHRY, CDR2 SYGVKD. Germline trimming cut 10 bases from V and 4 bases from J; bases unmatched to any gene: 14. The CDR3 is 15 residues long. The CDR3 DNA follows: TGTGCCACAGGAAGGGGAGGGAGAAGAGCAGATACGCAGTATTTT. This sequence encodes CATGRGGRRADTQYF.

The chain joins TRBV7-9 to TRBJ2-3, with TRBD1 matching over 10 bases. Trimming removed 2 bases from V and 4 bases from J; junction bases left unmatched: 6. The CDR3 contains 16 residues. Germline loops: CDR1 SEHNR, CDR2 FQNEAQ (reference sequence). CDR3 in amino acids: CASSLRGTGVSDTQYF. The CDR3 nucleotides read TGTGCCAGCAGCTTAAGAGGGACAGGGGTCTCAGATACGCAGTATTTT.

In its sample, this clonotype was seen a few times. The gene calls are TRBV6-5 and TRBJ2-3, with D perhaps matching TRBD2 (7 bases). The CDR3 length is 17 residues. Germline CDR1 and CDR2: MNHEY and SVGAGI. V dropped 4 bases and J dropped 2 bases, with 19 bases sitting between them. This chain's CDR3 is CASSSNRRGAYTDTQYF. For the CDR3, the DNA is TGTGCCAGCAGTTCCAACCGTCGGGGGGCGTACACAGATACGCAGTATTTT.